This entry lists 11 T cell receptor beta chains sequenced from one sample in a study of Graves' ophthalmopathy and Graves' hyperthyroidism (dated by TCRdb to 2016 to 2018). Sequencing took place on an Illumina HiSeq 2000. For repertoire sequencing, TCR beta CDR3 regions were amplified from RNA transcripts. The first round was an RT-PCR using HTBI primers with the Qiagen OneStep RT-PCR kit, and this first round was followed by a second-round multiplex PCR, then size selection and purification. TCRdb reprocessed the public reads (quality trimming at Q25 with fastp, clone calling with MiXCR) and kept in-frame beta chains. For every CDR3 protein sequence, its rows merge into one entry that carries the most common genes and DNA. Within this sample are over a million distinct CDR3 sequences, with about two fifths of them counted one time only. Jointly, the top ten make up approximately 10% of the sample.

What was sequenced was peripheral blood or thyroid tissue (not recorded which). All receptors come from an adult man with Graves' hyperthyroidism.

The CDR3 bases are TGTGCCAGCAGCCTCGGGACAGGGGAGGGCTCTGAAGCTTTCTTT. As protein: CASSLGTGEGSEAFF. V and J are TRBV7-9 and TRBJ1-1; TRBD1 matches 10 bases. CDR3 size: 15 residues. Looked up from germline, CDR1 is SEHNR and CDR2 is FQNEAQ (reference sequence). V lost 5 bases, J lost 6 bases, and 9 bases stayed unmatched.

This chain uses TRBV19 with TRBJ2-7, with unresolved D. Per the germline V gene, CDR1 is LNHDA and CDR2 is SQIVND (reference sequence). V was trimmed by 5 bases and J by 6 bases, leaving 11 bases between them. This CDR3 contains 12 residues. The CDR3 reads CASSVYTGEQYF. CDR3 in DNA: TGTGCCAGTAGTGTCTATACCGGCGAGCAGTACTTC.

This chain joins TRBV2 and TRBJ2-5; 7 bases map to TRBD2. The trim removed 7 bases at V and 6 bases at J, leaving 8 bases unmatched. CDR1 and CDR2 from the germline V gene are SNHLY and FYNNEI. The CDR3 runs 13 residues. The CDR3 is CASTNTGGKTQYF. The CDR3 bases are TGTGCCAGCACCAACACGGGGGGAAAGACCCAGTACTTC.

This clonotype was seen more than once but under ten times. The CDR3 nucleotides are TGCAGCGTAGTATTCAGGGGGCGGGTCACCGGGGAGCTGTTTTTT. Amino acid sequence: CSVVFRGRVTGELFF. The V call is TRBV29-1, the J call TRBJ2-2; 8 bases match TRBD1. This CDR3 comprises 15 residues. With V trimmed by 6 bases and J by 4 bases, 10 bases remained unmatched. CDR1 and CDR2 (germline): SQVTM, ANQGSEA.

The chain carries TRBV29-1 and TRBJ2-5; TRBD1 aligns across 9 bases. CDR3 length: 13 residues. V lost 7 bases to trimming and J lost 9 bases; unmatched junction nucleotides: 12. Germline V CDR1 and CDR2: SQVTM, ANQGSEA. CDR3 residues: CSGTGGETRPQYF. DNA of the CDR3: TGCAGCGGAACAGGGGGCGAAACCCGGCCCCAGTACTTC.

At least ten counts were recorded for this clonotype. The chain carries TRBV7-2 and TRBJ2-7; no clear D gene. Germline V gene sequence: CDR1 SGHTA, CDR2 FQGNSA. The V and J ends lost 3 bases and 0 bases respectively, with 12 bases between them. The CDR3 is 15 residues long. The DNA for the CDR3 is TGTGCCAGCAGCTTTTCGGCAGTGAGCTCCTACGAGCAGTACTTC. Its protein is CASSFSAVSSYEQYF.

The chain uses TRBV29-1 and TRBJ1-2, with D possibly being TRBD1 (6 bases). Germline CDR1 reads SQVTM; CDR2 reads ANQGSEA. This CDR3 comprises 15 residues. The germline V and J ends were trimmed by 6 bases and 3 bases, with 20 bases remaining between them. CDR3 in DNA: TGCAGCGTAGCAGGGGTCGAGTGGGTTGACTATGGCTACACCTTC. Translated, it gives CSVAGVEWVDYGYTF.

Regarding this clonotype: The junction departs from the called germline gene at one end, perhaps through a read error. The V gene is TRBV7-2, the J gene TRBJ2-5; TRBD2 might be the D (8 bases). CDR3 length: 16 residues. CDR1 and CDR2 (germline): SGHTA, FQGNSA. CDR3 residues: CASSLSGGGPAETQYF. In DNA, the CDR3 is TGTGCTAGCAGCTTATCGGGAGGGGGCCCAGCAGAGACCCAGTACTTC.

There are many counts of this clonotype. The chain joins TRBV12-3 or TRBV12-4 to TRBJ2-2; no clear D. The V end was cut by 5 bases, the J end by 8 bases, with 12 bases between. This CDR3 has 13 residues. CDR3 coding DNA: TGTGCCAGCAGTGGGCATAACCGAGGGGAGCTGTTTTTT. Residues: CASSGHNRGELFF.

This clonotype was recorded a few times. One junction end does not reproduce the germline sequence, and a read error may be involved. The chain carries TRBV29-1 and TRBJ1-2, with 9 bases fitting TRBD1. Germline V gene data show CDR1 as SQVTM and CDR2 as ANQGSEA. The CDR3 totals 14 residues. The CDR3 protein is CSVVDRGSNYGYTF. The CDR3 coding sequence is TGCAGCGTAGTAGACAGGGGGTCTAACTATGGCTATACCTTC.

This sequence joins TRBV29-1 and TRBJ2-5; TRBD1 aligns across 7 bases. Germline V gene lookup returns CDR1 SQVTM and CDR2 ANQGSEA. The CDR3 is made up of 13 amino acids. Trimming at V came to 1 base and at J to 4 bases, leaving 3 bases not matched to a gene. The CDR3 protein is CSVEGTGAETQYF. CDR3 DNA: TGCAGCGTTGAAGGTACAGGGGCAGAGACCCAGTACTTC.